A single sample gave rise to the 2 T cell receptor beta chains below, sequenced in a study of identical twins. TCRdb re-called the 5' RACE reads with MiXCR, one entry per CDR3 protein. The sample yields under 350,000 distinct CDR3 sequences, roughly 10% seen once. Separately, the same data were catalogued under a study of yellow fever vaccine responses in identical twins.

Sequenced input: CD8+ T cells sorted from blood. These receptors all stem from a woman in her late teens or twenties in good health.

This clonotype appeared once. This sequence joins TRBV4-3 and TRBJ2-7; D uncertain. The V end was cut by 0 bases, the J end by 6 bases, with 9 bases between. Germline V gene data show CDR1 as LGHNA and CDR2 as YSLEER. The CDR3 covers 13 residues. CDR3 sequence (DNA): TGCGCCAGCAGCCAAGATTTTGTTTCCGAGCAGTACTTC. Its protein is CASSQDFVSEQYF.

This clonotype has a handful of counts. The CDR3 region is CASSLGFTGGETQYF. The CDR3 DNA sequence: TGTGCCAGCAGCTTAGGTTTTACCGGAGGGGAGACCCAGTACTTC. The chain is built from TRBV7-9 and TRBJ2-5, with D tentatively TRBD2 (6 bases). Germline CDR1 reads SEHNR; CDR2 reads FQNEAQ (reference sequence). V dropped 1 base and J dropped 5 bases, with 14 bases sitting between them. CDR3 length: 15 residues.